These 27 T cell receptor beta chains were sequenced from one sample in a study of blood T cells in healthy people across ages. A second PCR of roughly 7 to 11 cycles used a sample-barcoded 5' primer and a J-beta primer mix. Each CDR3 protein gets one entry after TCRdb re-called the 5' RACE reads with MiXCR. Counted here are 600,000 to 800,000 distinct CDR3 sequences, around 52% occurring once; the ten biggest clones make up roughly 13%. The material sequenced was blood. The receptor set was obtained from a woman older than 75 in good health.

The sample holds a few counts of this clonotype. The chain recombines TRBV27 with TRBJ2-1; possibly TRBD2 for D (7 bases). Germline-derived CDR1 and CDR2 are MNHEY and SMNVEV (reference sequence). V was cut by 10 bases and J by 5 bases, with 15 bases left in between. The CDR3 is 13 amino acids. As DNA, the CDR3 is TGTGCCACCTGGGGGCTAGCGGACAATGAGCAGTTCTTC. Encoded protein: CATWGLADNEQFF.

The chain uses TRBV5-6 and TRBJ1-1, with 8 bases identical to TRBD1. Germline-derived CDR1 and CDR2 are SGHDT and YYEEEE. The CDR3 runs to 13 residues. The CDR3: CASGGGLATEAFF. CDR3 DNA: TGTGCGTCAGGGGGCGGGTTGGCCACTGAAGCTTTCTTT.

The CDR3 region has the DNA TGCAGTGCAGAGACAGCGTCCTACGAGCAGTACTTC. Translated, it gives CSAETASYEQYF. The chain uses TRBV20-1 and TRBJ2-7; the D gene is possibly TRBD1 (5 bases). CDR1 DFQATT and CDR2 SNEGSKA come from the germline V gene (reference sequence). V was clipped by 6 bases and J by 1 base, with 10 bases between them. The CDR3 sequence is 12 residues long.

This chain uses TRBV30 with TRBJ2-7; D is unresolved. CDR1 is GTSNPN, CDR2 SVGIG, per germline (reference sequence). V was shortened by 2 bases and J by 5 bases, with 10 bases between the two germline ends. The CDR3 has 12 residues. The CDR3 is CAWSREAHEQYF. Here the CDR3 DNA reads TGTGCCTGGAGTCGAGAGGCCCACGAGCAGTACTTC.

This clonotype was counted many times. The V gene is TRBV5-1, the J gene TRBJ2-5, with D possibly matching TRBD2 (5 bases). The V gene lost 0 bases and the J gene lost 5 bases, with 11 bases spanning the gap. The CDR3 has 14 residues. Germline CDR1 is SGHRS and CDR2 is YFSETQ. The CDR3 nucleotides read TGCGCCAGCAGCTTGGTTGTCGGGGATGAGACCCAGTACTTC. Translating it yields CASSLVVGDETQYF.

This clonotype was found a few times. The chain is built from TRBV3-1 and TRBJ1-6; perhaps TRBD1 as D (6 bases). Between the trimmed V and J ends, which lost 10 bases and 7 bases, there was a span of 17 bases. The CDR3 runs 14 residues. Per the germline V gene, CDR1 is LGHDT and CDR2 is YNNKEL (reference sequence). CDR3 amino acids: CATRALTGNSPLHF. The DNA of the CDR3 is TGTGCCACAAGGGCACTCACAGGGAATTCACCCCTCCACTTT.

This clonotype was picked up many times. The chain combines TRBV20-1 with TRBJ2-3, with D unclear. This CDR3 has 11 amino acids. The V gene's germline CDR1 is DFQATT and CDR2 SNEGSKA (reference sequence). Trimming took 7 bases from V and 1 from J, leaving 6 bases between them. In DNA form, the CDR3 reads TGCAGTGGTCGGCGCACAGATACGCAGTATTTT. Protein sequence: CSGRRTDTQYF.

In its sample, this clonotype was seen a few times. This chain links TRBV5-1 with TRBJ1-5, with D tentatively TRBD1 (5 bases). CDR3 size: 15 residues. Germline values: CDR1 SGHRS, CDR2 YFSETQ. Trimming stripped 0 bases from V and 6 bases from J, with 13 bases between. CDR3 in DNA: TGCGCCAGCAGCTTGGAAGGGGAGACGAGTCAGCCCCAGCATTTT. Protein: CASSLEGETSQPQHF.

This clonotype has only a few counts. The rearrangement joins TRBV6-2 or TRBV6-3 to TRBJ2-3; 8 bases are shared with TRBD2. The CDR3 has 15 amino acids. V shed 0 bases and J 5 bases; nucleotides not matched to a gene: 4. Germline V gene data show CDR1 as MNHEY and CDR2 as SVGEGT. Here the CDR3 reads CASSYSAGGLDTQYF. CDR3 coding DNA: TGTGCCAGCAGTTACTCGGCGGGGGGCTTAGATACGCAGTATTTT.

The chain links TRBV4-2 to TRBJ2-1; D uncertain. V was shortened by 2 bases and J by 6 bases, with 14 bases between the two germline ends. CDR3 size: 15 residues. The germline V gene encodes CDR1 LGHNA and CDR2 YNFKEQ. CDR3 sequence (DNA): TGTGCCAGCAGCCAAATCCTAGGCTTCGGCAATGAGCAGTTCTTC. As protein: CASSQILGFGNEQFF.

This clonotype was seen a single time. The J gene is TRBJ2-1, the V gene TRBV7-2; D is possibly TRBD2 (5 bases). The V end lost 1 base, the J end lost 14 bases, and 12 bases lay between the germline ends. Germline CDR1 and CDR2: SGHTA and FQGNSA. The CDR3 covers 12 residues. The CDR3 loop is CASSLERGGKFF. CDR3 nucleotide sequence: TGTGCCAGCAGCTTAGAACGGGGTGGGAAGTTCTTC.

In this sample, this clonotype turned up many times. J is TRBJ2-6 and V is TRBV9; 10 bases line up with TRBD2. Trimming at V came to 4 bases and at J to 0 bases, leaving 7 bases not matched to a gene. The CDR3 runs to 18 residues. CDR1 and CDR2 from the germline V gene are SGDLS and YYNGEE. The CDR3 region is CASSINLAGVSGANVLTF. The CDR3 coding sequence is TGTGCCAGCAGCATAAATCTAGCGGGAGTCTCTGGGGCCAACGTCCTGACTTTC.

This clonotype was seen at least ten times. The chain couples TRBV9 to TRBJ2-6; 7 bases align to TRBD1. V shed 4 bases and J 2 bases; nucleotides not matched to a gene: 3. The CDR3 extends over 15 amino acids. Germline V gene lookup returns CDR1 SGDLS and CDR2 YYNGEE. The CDR3 DNA reads TGTGCCAGCAGCCTCACAGGGGCTGGGGCCAACGTCCTGACTTTC. Its protein is CASSLTGAGANVLTF.

The rearrangement uses TRBV5-1 and TRBJ2-1, with D possibly matching TRBD2 (5 bases). CDR1 SGHRS and CDR2 YFSETQ come from the germline V gene. The CDR3 is 16 residues long. V was clipped by 5 bases and J by 0 bases, with 15 bases between them. This CDR3 reads CASSTQRTSSYNEQFF. The DNA for the CDR3 is TGCGCCAGCAGTACACAGCGAACTAGCTCCTACAATGAGCAGTTCTTC.

This clonotype has a count of ten or more. The genes are TRBV20-1 and TRBJ2-5, with 7 bases fitting TRBD1. V lost 6 bases to trimming and J lost 2 bases; unmatched junction nucleotides: 6. In germline, CDR1 is DFQATT, CDR2 SNEGSKA (reference sequence). The CDR3 is 13 amino acids. CDR3 bases: TGCAGTGCCGCAATGACAGGGCAAGAGACCCAGTACTTC. It yields the protein CSAAMTGQETQYF.

V and J are TRBV28 and TRBJ2-4, with no clear D. The J call may not be correct, given that the DNA end is closer to TRBJ2-7. Germline CDR1 MDHEN, CDR2 SYDVKM. CDR3 size: 12 residues. The CDR3 DNA follows: TGTGCCAGCAGTTTTGAATTCCACGAGCAGTACTTC. Translating it yields CASSFEFHEQYF.

This clonotype was counted ten times or more. This chain uses TRBV20-1 with TRBJ2-5; a weak D match, TRBD2 (5 bases). Germline values: CDR1 DFQATT, CDR2 SNEGSKA (reference sequence). This CDR3 comprises 14 residues. Trimming stripped 3 bases from V and 2 bases from J, with 13 bases between. CDR3 sequence reads: CSASNPRLQETQYF. DNA for the CDR3: TGCAGTGCTAGTAATCCGAGACTACAAGAGACCCAGTACTTC.

This clonotype has a count of ten or more. V usage is TRBV11-2 and J usage is TRBJ2-1, with D tentatively TRBD2 (5 bases). The CDR3 has 14 amino acids. From germline, CDR1 is SGHAT and CDR2 FQNNGV. The V end lost 6 bases, the J end lost 3 bases, and 12 bases lay between the germline ends. The CDR3 protein is CASRFGAGYNEQFF. The CDR3 DNA follows: TGTGCCAGCAGGTTCGGTGCGGGCTACAATGAGCAGTTCTTC.

On this clonotype itself: A much larger clone sits a single nucleotide away, making a read error possible. The chain couples TRBV20-1 to TRBJ2-3; a possible D gene is TRBD1 (5 bases). The CDR3 sequence is 14 residues long. Germline CDR1 and CDR2: DFQATT and SNEGSKA (reference sequence). V lost 0 bases to trimming and J lost 3 bases, with 10 bases between them. CDR3 nucleotides: TGCAGTGCTAGAGATGTTGCAGGGACAGATACGCAGTATTTT. This sequence encodes CSARDVAGTDTQYF.

This clonotype has only one observation. This could be a read error, since a much larger clone is one nucleotide away. The chain links TRBV5-1 to TRBJ1-1; the D gene is possibly TRBD1 (6 bases). Per germline, CDR1 SGHRS and CDR2 YFSETQ. The CDR3 is made up of 17 amino acids. CDR3 in amino acids: CASSLDLGASGNAEAFF. In nucleotides, the CDR3 is TGCGCCAGCAGCTTGGATTTGGGGGCCTCGGGGAACGCTGAAGCTTTCTTT.

The chain uses TRBV28 and TRBJ2-1; D is unresolved. CDR1 and CDR2 from the germline V gene are MDHEN and SYDVKM. The CDR3 contains 12 residues. V was clipped by 6 bases and J by 2 bases, with 5 bases between them. This chain's CDR3 is CASRQTYNEQFF. CDR3 in DNA: TGTGCCAGCAGACAGACCTACAATGAGCAGTTCTTC.

The count of this clonotype is one. The chain recombines TRBV20-1 with TRBJ2-3; no definite D call. Trimming left V 2 bases short and J 6 bases short, with 9 bases between. Germline V gene lookup returns CDR1 DFQATT and CDR2 SNEGSKA (reference sequence). CDR3 size: 12 residues. The CDR3 loop is CSARYVSDTQYF. The DNA of the CDR3 is TGCAGTGCTAGATACGTTTCCGATACGCAGTATTTT.

The chain carries TRBV27 and TRBJ2-7, with 7 bases lining up with TRBD1. This CDR3 region has 16 residues. Germline-derived CDR1 and CDR2 are MNHEY and SMNVEV (reference sequence). J lost 2 bases, V lost 5 bases, and 12 bases had no gene match. Here the CDR3 DNA reads TGTGCCAGCAGTCCGCGGACAGGACCTCCCGCCTACGAGCAGTACTTC. Translating it yields CASSPRTGPPAYEQYF.

This clonotype came up many times. The chain is built from TRBV20-1 and TRBJ2-7; no firm D call. Germline V gives CDR1 DFQATT, CDR2 SNEGSKA (reference sequence). Between the trimmed V and J ends, which lost 7 bases and 2 bases, there was a span of 12 bases. The CDR3 consists of 12 residues. The DNA of the CDR3 is TGCAGTGTTCTTACGGCAACCTACGAGCAGTACTTC. It encodes CSVLTATYEQYF.

The gene calls are TRBV7-9 and TRBJ1-2, with 12 bases identical to TRBD1. The CDR3 runs to 18 residues. V lost 5 bases to trimming and J lost 7 bases; unmatched junction nucleotides: 17. Germline CDR1 reads SEHNR; CDR2 reads FQNEAQ (reference sequence). The CDR3: CASSRDRGRGRTISGYTF. The CDR3 DNA is TGTGCCAGCAGCCGGGACAGGGGGCGCGGGAGAACTATCTCTGGCTACACCTTC.

The rearrangement links TRBV28 to TRBJ1-6, with D unresolved. The CDR3 has 14 residues. Germline CDR1 and CDR2: MDHEN and SYDVKM. V lost 5 bases to trimming and J lost 9 bases, with 14 bases between them. The CDR3 sequence: CASSPGHIRSPLHF. DNA for the CDR3: TGTGCCAGCAGTCCGGGCCACATCCGTTCACCCCTCCACTTT.

This clonotype is a singleton in its sample. The V call is TRBV20-1, the J call TRBJ1-1, with D maybe TRBD1 (6 bases). Trimming cost V 0 bases and J 0 bases, with 8 bases left between them. From germline, CDR1 is DFQATT and CDR2 SNEGSKA (reference sequence). The CDR3 is 14 residues long. CDR3 sequence reads: CSAREGHLNTEAFF. The CDR3 DNA sequence: TGCAGTGCTAGAGAGGGACACCTGAACACTGAAGCTTTCTTT.